The text below deals with one T cell receptor beta chain. What it recognizes is unknown. Profiled with immunoSEQ multiplex PCR; TCRdb holds only in-frame clones, not every one. The data contain roughly 250,000 clones, roughly 86% of them singletons. These data belong to a study of cytomegalovirus exposure and HLA in healthy donors. Findings and caveats of the study: Specificity for CMV antigens was confirmed in vitro for a few of the CMV-associated chains. According to reports, the classifier identified cytomegalovirus status with high specificity and sensitivity. The listing of 150 to 200 TCR beta chains classed them as cytomegalovirus-associated.

Trimming pared 6 bases from V and 5 bases from J, leaving 13 bases between. This CDR3 has 13 amino acids. The germline CDR1 and CDR2 sequences are MNHEY and SVGAGI. The material sequenced was PBMCs. This clonotype was sampled from a woman aged 25 to 39 in good health and CMV-seropositive. The chain carries TRBV6-5 and TRBJ1-2; D not resolved. This CDR3 reads CASRRGLEYGYTF. CDR3 in DNA: TGTGCCAGCAGACGGGGTCTCGAATATGGCTACACCTTC.